The 18 T cell receptor beta chains given below trace back to one sample, sequenced in a study of CD8+CD57+ T cells in acquired aplastic anemia. The use of genomic DNA as template underpinned the TCR beta VDJ and CDR3 profiling. TCRdb reprocessed the reads via MiXCR and lists one record per CDR3 protein. The sample gives under 200,000 distinct CDR3 sequences, about two thirds of which show up once; 45% to 60% is in the top ten. The sequenced patients had an expansion of CD8+CD57+ cells seen by flow cytometry. The sequencing sample was made of sorted CD4+, CD8+, or CD8+CD57+ T cells (not recorded which) from PBMCs. These receptors were collected from a human donor with aplastic anemia.

J is TRBJ2-5 and V is TRBV5-1; no reliable D call. Deletions cut 3 bases from V and 0 bases from J, with 3 bases between. This CDR3 contains 12 residues. Germline V lookup: CDR1 SGHRS, CDR2 YFSETQ. The CDR3 DNA follows: TGCGCCAGCAGCTGGAACCAAGAGACCCAGTACTTC. Its translation: CASSWNQETQYF.

This chain joins TRBV20-1 and TRBJ1-5, with 10 bases that match TRBD1. The germline gives CDR1 DFQATT, CDR2 SNEGSKA (reference sequence). This CDR3 contains 15 residues. With V trimmed by 3 bases and J by 6 bases, 8 bases remained unmatched. CDR3 loop: CSASSGTGEGQPQHF. Written as DNA, the CDR3 is TGCAGTGCTAGCTCCGGGACAGGGGAGGGTCAGCCCCAGCATTTT.

Regarding this clonotype: Because the CDR3's place on the DNA is in doubt, the DNA is left out and the CDR3 is given as listed by TCRdb. This chain joins TRBV25-1 and TRBJ2-5; the table calls TRBD1, which could not be checked here. Including both end residues, the CDR3 is 22 amino acids long. Germline CDR1 and CDR2: MGHDK and SYGVNS. The CDR3 region is CASSPAPQAREGYTFGSGTQYF.

The table lists this clonotype with many counts. The chain joins TRBV7-3 to TRBJ2-1; D is perhaps TRBD1 (5 bases). V lost 3 bases to trimming and J lost 7 bases, with 10 bases between them. This CDR3 region has 13 residues. Per the germline V gene, CDR1 is SGHTA and CDR2 is FQGTGA. CDR3 sequence: CASSLLGLNEQFF. The DNA of the CDR3 is TGTGCCAGCAGCTTGTTGGGGCTGAATGAGCAGTTCTTC. Supplemented by reference TRBV7-3 and TRBJ2-1, the full variable domain reads GAGVSQTPSNKVTEKGKYVELRCDPISGHTALYWYRQSLGQGPEFLIYFQGTGAADDSGLPNDRFFAVRPEGSVSTLKIQRTERGDSAVYLCASSLLGLNEQFFGPGTRLTVL.

The genes are TRBV7-2 and TRBJ1-5; possible D gene TRBD1, 5 bases. V lost 6 bases to trimming and J lost 0 bases, with 9 bases between them. Germline-derived CDR1 and CDR2 are SGHTA and FQGNSA. This CDR3 is built from 14 residues. CDR3 residues: CASSHDSSNQPQHF. For the CDR3, the DNA is TGTGCCAGCAGTCACGACAGTAGCAATCAGCCCCAGCATTTT.

The rearrangement joins TRBV15 to TRBJ2-5, with 7 bases that match TRBD2. Germline V CDR1 and CDR2: LNHNV, YYDKDF (reference sequence). The CDR3 runs to 20 residues. The V gene end was trimmed by 5 bases and the J gene end by 5 bases; junction bases not matched to a gene: 26. CDR3 DNA: TGTGCCACCAGCCGACAGACTAGCCCGGCCGCAAAGGGAGTATGGGAGACCCAGTACTTC. Translated: CATSRQTSPAAKGVWETQYF.

The chain carries TRBV5-8 and TRBJ2-4; 9 positions agree with TRBD1. V shed 3 bases and J 7 bases; nucleotides not matched to a gene: 8. The germline gives CDR1 SGHTS, CDR2 YDEGEE. The CDR3 runs 15 residues. The CDR3 reads CASSSPWTGENIQYF. CDR3 nucleotides: TGTGCCAGCAGCTCTCCTTGGACAGGGGAGAACATTCAGTACTTC.

The chain is built from TRBV5-6 and TRBJ2-7; D assignment may be TRBD1 or TRBD2 (5 bases each). CDR1 is SGHDT and CDR2 is YYEEEE in the germline V gene. The CDR3 contains 14 residues. V lost 4 bases to trimming and J lost 2 bases, with 13 bases between them. The CDR3 loop is CASSSRDRAYEQYF. The DNA of the CDR3 is TGTGCCAGCAGCAGCAGGGACCGAGCCTACGAGCAGTACTTC.

This clonotype was seen ten or more times. The genes are TRBV7-9 and TRBJ2-1; D may be TRBD2 (5 bases). The V end lost 2 bases, the J end lost 0 bases, and 11 bases lay between the germline ends. The CDR3 runs to 16 residues. Germline CDR1 is SEHNR and CDR2 is FQNEAQ (reference sequence). The CDR3 DNA is TGTGCCAGCAGCTTAATCGGGGAGAGCTCCTACAATGAGCAGTTCTTC. It yields the protein CASSLIGESSYNEQFF.

The rearrangement uses TRBV7-9 and TRBJ2-1, with a possible D match to TRBD1 (6 bases). Looked up from germline, CDR1 is SEHNR and CDR2 is FQNEAQ (reference sequence). With 8 bases removed from V and 7 bases from J, the gap between germline ends came to 12 bases. CDR3 size: 12 residues. In DNA form, the CDR3 reads TGTGCCAGCGCACAGGGATTAAATGAGCAGTTCTTC. Its protein is CASAQGLNEQFF.

This clonotype has a handful of counts. The V gene is TRBV7-9, the J gene TRBJ2-7, with a tentative D call TRBD2 (6 bases). CDR3 length: 13 residues. Germline lookup yields CDR1 SEHNR and CDR2 FQNEAQ (reference sequence). The V end lost 5 bases, the J end lost 5 bases, and 13 bases lay between the germline ends. The CDR3 nucleotides read TGTGCCAGCAGCCCTGGGACTTGGGACGAGCAGTACTTC. As protein: CASSPGTWDEQYF.

This clonotype was seen a few times. V gene TRBV29-1 combines with J gene TRBJ2-7, with a tentative D call TRBD1 (7 bases). This CDR3 spans 11 amino acids. Trimming took 6 bases from V and 5 from J, leaving 11 bases between them. Germline values: CDR1 SQVTM, CDR2 ANQGSEA. In DNA form, the CDR3 reads TGCAGCGTCGCAGGGGGGAACGAGCAGTACTTC. Its protein product is CSVAGGNEQYF.

This sequence joins TRBV19 and TRBJ1-1; no firm D call. CDR1 is LNHDA, CDR2 SQIVND, per germline (reference sequence). The CDR3 is made up of 13 amino acids. Trimming shortened V by 0 bases and J by 5 bases, and 7 bases separated the two germline ends. CDR3 nucleotides: TGTGCCAGTAGTATAGATGGGGTTACTGAAGCTTTCTTT. Encoded protein: CASSIDGVTEAFF.

The genes are TRBV29-1 and TRBJ1-2; D remains unclear. From germline, CDR1 is SQVTM and CDR2 ANQGSEA. The germline V and J ends were trimmed by 1 base and 7 bases, with 10 bases remaining between them. This CDR3 region has 12 residues. The CDR3, as DNA: TGCAGCGTTGAAGGTTCGGCAGGTGGCTACACCTTC. This codes for CSVEGSAGGYTF. The whole variable domain, filled in from reference TRBV29-1 and TRBJ1-2, reads SAVISQKPSRDICQRGTSLTIQCQVDSQVTMMFWYRQQPGQSLTLIATANQGSEATYESGFVIDKFPISRPNLTFSTLTVSNMSPEDSSIYLCSVEGSAGGYTFGSGTRLTVV.

The rearrangement links TRBV5-8 to TRBJ2-7; a weak D match, TRBD1 (6 bases). The CDR3 loop spans 13 amino acids. Looked up from germline, CDR1 is SGHTS and CDR2 is YDEGEE. V was cut by 4 bases and J by 3 bases, with 11 bases left in between. The CDR3 coding sequence is TGTGCCAGCAGCCGACAGGCTAGCTACGAGCAGTACTTC. It is translated as CASSRQASYEQYF.

This chain uses TRBV5-1 with TRBJ2-7; D perhaps matches TRBD1 (6 bases). Germline loops: CDR1 SGHRS, CDR2 YFSETQ. The CDR3 covers 15 residues. V was trimmed by 0 bases and J by 2 bases, leaving 12 bases between them. CDR3 nucleotide sequence: TGCGCCAGCAGCTTGGAAGGGACACCCGCCTACGAGCAGTACTTC. This gives the protein CASSLEGTPAYEQYF.

The chain employs TRBV20-1 and TRBJ2-1; 7 bases match TRBD2. The junction had 8 bases not matched to a gene; V was cut back by 6 bases and J by 3 bases. Germline lookup yields CDR1 DFQATT and CDR2 SNEGSKA (reference sequence). The CDR3 length is 14 residues. The CDR3 here is CSAARSGVYNEQFF. The CDR3 nucleotides read TGCAGTGCCGCGAGGAGCGGGGTCTACAATGAGCAGTTCTTC.

This clonotype was observed a single time. The chain couples TRBV5-1 to TRBJ2-5, with 10 bases fitting TRBD1. Trimming took 2 bases from V and 3 from J; bases not matched to a gene: 10. Germline V gives CDR1 SGHRS, CDR2 YFSETQ. The CDR3 consists of 17 residues. CDR3 loop: CASSFAPGTGAKETQYF. The DNA for the CDR3 is TGCGCCAGCAGCTTTGCTCCCGGGACAGGGGCAAAAGAGACCCAGTACTTC.